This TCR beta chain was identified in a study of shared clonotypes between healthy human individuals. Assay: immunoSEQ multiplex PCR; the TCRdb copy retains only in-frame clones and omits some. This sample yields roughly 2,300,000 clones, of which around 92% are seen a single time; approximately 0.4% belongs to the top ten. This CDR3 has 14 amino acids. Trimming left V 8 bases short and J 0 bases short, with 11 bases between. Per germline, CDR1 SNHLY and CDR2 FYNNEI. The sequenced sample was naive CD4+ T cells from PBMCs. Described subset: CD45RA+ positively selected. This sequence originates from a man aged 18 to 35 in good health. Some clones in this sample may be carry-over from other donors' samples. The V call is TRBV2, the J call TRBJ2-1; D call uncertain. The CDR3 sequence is CASLGWGSYNEQFF. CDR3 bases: TGTGCCAGCCTCGGGTGGGGCTCCTACAATGAGCAGTTCTTC.